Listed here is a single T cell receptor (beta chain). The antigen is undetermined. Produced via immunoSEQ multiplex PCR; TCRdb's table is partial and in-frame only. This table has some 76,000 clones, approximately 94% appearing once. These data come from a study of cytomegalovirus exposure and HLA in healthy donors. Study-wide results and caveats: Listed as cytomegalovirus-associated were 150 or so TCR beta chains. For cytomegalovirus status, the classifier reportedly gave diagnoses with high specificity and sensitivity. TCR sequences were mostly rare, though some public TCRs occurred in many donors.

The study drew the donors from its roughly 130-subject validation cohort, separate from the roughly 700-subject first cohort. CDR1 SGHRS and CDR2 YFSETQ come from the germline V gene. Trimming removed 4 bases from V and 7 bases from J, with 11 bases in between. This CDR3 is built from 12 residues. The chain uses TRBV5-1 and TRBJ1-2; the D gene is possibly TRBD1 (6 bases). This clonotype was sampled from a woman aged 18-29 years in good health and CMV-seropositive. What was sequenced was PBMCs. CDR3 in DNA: TGCGCCAGCAGCCCGGACAGCACTGGCTACACCTTC. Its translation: CASSPDSTGYTF. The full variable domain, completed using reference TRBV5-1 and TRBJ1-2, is KAGVTQTPRYLIKTRGQQVTLSCSPISGHRSVSWYQQTPGQGLQFLFEYFSETQRNKGNFPGRFSGRQFSNSRSEMNVSTLELGDSALYLCASSPDSTGYTFGSGTRLTVV.